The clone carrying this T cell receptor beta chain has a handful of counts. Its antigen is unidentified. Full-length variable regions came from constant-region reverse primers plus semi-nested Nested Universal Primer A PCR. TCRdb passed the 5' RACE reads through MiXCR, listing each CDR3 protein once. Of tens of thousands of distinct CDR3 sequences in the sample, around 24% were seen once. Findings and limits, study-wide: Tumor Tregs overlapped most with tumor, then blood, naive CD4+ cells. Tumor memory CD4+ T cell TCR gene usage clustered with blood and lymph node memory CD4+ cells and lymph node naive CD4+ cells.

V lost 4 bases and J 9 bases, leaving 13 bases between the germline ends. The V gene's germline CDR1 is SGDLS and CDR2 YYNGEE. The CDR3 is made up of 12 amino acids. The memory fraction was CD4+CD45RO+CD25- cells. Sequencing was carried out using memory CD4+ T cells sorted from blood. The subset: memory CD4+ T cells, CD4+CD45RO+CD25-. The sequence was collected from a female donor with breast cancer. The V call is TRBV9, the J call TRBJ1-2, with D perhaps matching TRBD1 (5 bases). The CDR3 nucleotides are TGTGCCAGCAGCCATCGGGACTCCCGCTACACCTTC. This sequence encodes CASSHRDSRYTF.